Given below is one TCR beta chain in context. Its target is not known. The length of the CDR3 is 14 residues. Trimming stripped 6 bases from V and 7 bases from J, with 15 bases between. CDR1 is MNHEY, CDR2 SVGAGI, per germline. The sample originates from a study of siplizumab effects on memory and regulatory T cells. Profiled with immunoSEQ multiplex PCR; TCRdb holds only in-frame clones, not every one. The sample includes around 95,000 clones, 94% of them seen just once. Points from the study as a whole: Controls showed an average of approximately 27% Treg-derived mappable alloreactive CD4+ clones, while siplizumab showed about 69%. An assignable naive or memory phenotype was lacking in roughly 75-95% of proliferating CD4+ or CD8+ clones. The study found naive T cells seemingly more diverse than memory cells and seemingly major alloresponse contributors.

The genes are TRBV6-5 and TRBJ1-4; D gene uncertain. Sequenced sample: non-Treg CD4+ T cells sorted from blood. The sequence derives from a human donor in good health. The CDR3: CASRARGRGEKLFF. The CDR3 coding sequence is TGTGCCAGCAGAGCACGAGGACGCGGTGAAAAACTGTTTTTT.